This TCR beta chain was found in a study of T cell responses to AZD1222 COVID-19 vaccine. Study-wide results and caveats: The study found Spike-specific TCR breadth and depth rose after two AZD1222 doses.

Data came from immunoSEQ multiplex PCR; TCRdb stores just in-frame clones and leaves some out. The table has 140,000 to 150,000 clones, under 95% seen once. Notes on this clone: Its antigen is unknown.

Sample: peripheral blood, taken 28 days after the second dose of the MenACWY control vaccine. The clonotype comes from an adult who received the MenACWY meningococcal vaccine as a control.

CDR3 in DNA: TGTGCCAGCAGCTTTTCTAATTCACCCCTCCACTTT. Translating it yields CASSFSNSPLHF. The V call is TRBV5-6, the J call TRBJ1-6, with no clear D. CDR3 length: 12 amino acids. Germline values: CDR1 SGHDT, CDR2 YYEEEE. With 2 bases removed from V and 6 bases from J, the gap between germline ends came to 3 bases.